The 10 T cell receptor beta chains listed next were all sequenced from one sample in a study of spatial heterogeneity in lung cancer. As for time point: sample taken at primary tumor resection. The antigens for these receptors are not known. Study-level results: Higher tumor mutation counts went along with higher counts of expanded intratumoral alpha and beta TCRs.

TCRdb analysed the 5' RACE reads with MiXCR anew, one entry per CDR3 protein. Altogether about 100,000 distinct CDR3 sequences are present, approximately 4% being singletons, with the ten largest covering 21%. The sample in question was lung tumor tissue, obtained at surgery. The origin of the receptors is a male donor with early-stage non-small cell lung cancer.

This clonotype was seen repeatedly, ten times or more. The rearrangement links TRBV4-2 to TRBJ2-2; D not resolved. Germline assignment: CDR1 LGHNA and CDR2 YNFKEQ. The CDR3 is 14 amino acids. V was trimmed by 4 bases and J by 5 bases, leaving 11 bases between them. The CDR3 nucleotides read TGTGCCAGCAGCCCACCCGTGGGTACCGGGGAGCTGTTTTTT. Protein: CASSPPVGTGELFF.

This clonotype came up many times. This chain connects TRBV29-1 to TRBJ2-7; 12 nucleotides align to TRBD2. In germline, CDR1 is SQVTM, CDR2 ANQGSEA. This CDR3 spans 16 amino acids. The ends lost 6 bases at V and 0 bases at J; junction bases unmatched: 9. The CDR3 region has the DNA TGCAGCGTCACCCCGACTAGCGGGAGTGTCTCCTACGAGCAGTACTTC. Translating it yields CSVTPTSGSVSYEQYF.

This clonotype was counted ten times or more. V is TRBV3-1 and J is TRBJ1-5; 8 positions match TRBD1. The germline gives CDR1 LGHDT, CDR2 YNNKEL (reference sequence). The CDR3 length is 13 residues. V lost 4 bases to trimming and J lost 5 bases; unmatched junction nucleotides: 1. CDR3 loop: CASSPGGYQPQHF. The CDR3 region has the DNA TGTGCCAGCAGCCCAGGGGGCTATCAGCCCCAGCATTTT. Based on the CDR3 plus reference TRBV3-1 and TRBJ1-5, the full variable domain is DTAVSQTPKYLVTQMGNDKSIKCEQNLGHDTMYWYKQDSKKFLKIMFSYNNKELIINETVPNRFSPKSPDKAHLNLHINSLELGDSAVYFCASSPGGYQPQHFGDGTRLSIL.

This clonotype was detected ten times or more. The J gene is TRBJ1-4, the V gene TRBV5-1, with TRBD1 identical over 7 bases. CDR3 length: 14 amino acids. Germline lookup yields CDR1 SGHRS and CDR2 YFSETQ. V trimming: 5 bases; J trimming: 8 bases; junction bases outside the gene matches: 9. CDR3 region: CASSFDRVTEKLFF. CDR3 in DNA: TGCGCCAGCAGTTTTGACAGGGTTACCGAAAAACTGTTTTTT.

This clonotype has a handful of counts. This chain links TRBV4-1 with TRBJ2-1; 9 nucleotides match TRBD2. This CDR3 contains 17 residues. Per germline, CDR1 MGHRA and CDR2 YSYEKL. The V and J ends lost 3 bases and 8 bases, in that order; junction bases with no gene match: 14. In DNA, the CDR3 is TGCGCCAGCAGCCAGCCAGTAGGCCGCGGGAGGGGCGATGAGCAGTTCTTC. Protein product: CASSQPVGRGRGDEQFF.

Many counts were recorded for this clonotype. The chain is built from TRBV2 and TRBJ1-3; 7 bases line up with TRBD1. Germline V CDR1 and CDR2: SNHLY, FYNNEI. CDR3 size: 13 residues. Trimming cost V 2 bases and J 8 bases; bases outside gene matches: 3. The chain's CDR3 is CASSEPGGDTIYF. CDR3 sequence (DNA): TGTGCCAGCAGTGAACCAGGGGGAGACACCATATATTTT.

At least ten counts were recorded for this clonotype. This chain connects TRBV5-1 to TRBJ2-5; D possibly corresponds to TRBD2 (5 bases). V gave up 6 bases and J gave up 8 bases, with 14 bases separating them. From germline, CDR1 is SGHRS and CDR2 YFSETQ. This CDR3 contains 12 residues. CDR3 loop: CASKRALGTQYF. The CDR3 nucleotides are TGCGCCAGCAAGAGGGCCCTGGGCACCCAGTACTTC.

This clonotype came up a few times. The V and J genes are TRBV25-1 and TRBJ1-6, with D hard to call. Germline loops: CDR1 MGHDK, CDR2 SYGVNS. CDR3 length: 13 amino acids. V was cut by 3 bases and J by 10 bases, with 10 bases left in between. The CDR3 sequence is CASSEAGGSPLHF. In DNA form, the CDR3 reads TGTGCCAGCAGTGAGGCCGGTGGCTCACCCCTCCACTTT.

This clonotype has at least ten counts. The chain uses TRBV14 and TRBJ2-3; TRBD2 matches 9 bases. V lost 2 bases to trimming and J lost 5 bases; unmatched junction nucleotides: 2. Germline CDR1 and CDR2: SGHDN and FVKESK. This CDR3 comprises 14 residues. DNA of the CDR3: TGTGCCAGCAGCCAACTAGCGGGACAAGATACGCAGTATTTT. Residues: CASSQLAGQDTQYF.

In its sample, this clonotype was seen many times. The chain has TRBV6-5 and TRBJ2-1; 14 positions agree with TRBD2. Germline CDR1 MNHEY, CDR2 SVGAGI. Trimming removed 2 bases from V and 8 bases from J; junction bases left unmatched: 11. CDR3 length: 18 residues. CDR3 bases: TGTGCCAGCAGTTACCAGGCGGAGGGACTAGCGGGAGTGGATGAGCAGTTCTTC. Protein sequence: CASSYQAEGLAGVDEQFF.